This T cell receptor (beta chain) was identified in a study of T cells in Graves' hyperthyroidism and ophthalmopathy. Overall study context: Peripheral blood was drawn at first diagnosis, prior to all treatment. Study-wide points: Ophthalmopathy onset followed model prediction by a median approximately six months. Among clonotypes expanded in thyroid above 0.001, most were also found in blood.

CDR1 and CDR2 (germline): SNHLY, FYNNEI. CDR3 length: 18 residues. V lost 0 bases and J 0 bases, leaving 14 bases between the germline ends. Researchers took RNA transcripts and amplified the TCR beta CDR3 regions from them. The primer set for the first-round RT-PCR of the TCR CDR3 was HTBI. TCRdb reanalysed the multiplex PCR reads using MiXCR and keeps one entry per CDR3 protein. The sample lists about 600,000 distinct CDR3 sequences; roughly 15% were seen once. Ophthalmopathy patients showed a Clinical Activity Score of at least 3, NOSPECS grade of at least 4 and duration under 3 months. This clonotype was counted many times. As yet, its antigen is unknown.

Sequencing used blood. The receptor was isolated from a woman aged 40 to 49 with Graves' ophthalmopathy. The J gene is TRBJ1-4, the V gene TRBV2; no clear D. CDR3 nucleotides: TGTGCCAGCAGTGAAGCTTTCTCTTTGTCCGCAACTAATGAAAAACTGTTTTTT. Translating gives CASSEAFSLSATNEKLFF.